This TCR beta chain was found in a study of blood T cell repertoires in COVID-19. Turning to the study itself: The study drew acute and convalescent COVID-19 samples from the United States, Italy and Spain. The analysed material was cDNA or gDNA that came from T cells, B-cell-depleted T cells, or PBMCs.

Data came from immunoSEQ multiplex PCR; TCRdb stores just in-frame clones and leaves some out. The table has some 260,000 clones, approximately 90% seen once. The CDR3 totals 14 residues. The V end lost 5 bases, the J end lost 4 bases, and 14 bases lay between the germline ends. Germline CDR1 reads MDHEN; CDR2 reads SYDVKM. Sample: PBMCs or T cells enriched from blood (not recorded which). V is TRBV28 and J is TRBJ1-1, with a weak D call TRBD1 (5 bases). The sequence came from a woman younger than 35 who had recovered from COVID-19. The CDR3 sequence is CASSIVGGSTEAFF. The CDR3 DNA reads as TGTGCCAGCAGTATAGTCGGGGGGAGCACTGAAGCTTTCTTT.